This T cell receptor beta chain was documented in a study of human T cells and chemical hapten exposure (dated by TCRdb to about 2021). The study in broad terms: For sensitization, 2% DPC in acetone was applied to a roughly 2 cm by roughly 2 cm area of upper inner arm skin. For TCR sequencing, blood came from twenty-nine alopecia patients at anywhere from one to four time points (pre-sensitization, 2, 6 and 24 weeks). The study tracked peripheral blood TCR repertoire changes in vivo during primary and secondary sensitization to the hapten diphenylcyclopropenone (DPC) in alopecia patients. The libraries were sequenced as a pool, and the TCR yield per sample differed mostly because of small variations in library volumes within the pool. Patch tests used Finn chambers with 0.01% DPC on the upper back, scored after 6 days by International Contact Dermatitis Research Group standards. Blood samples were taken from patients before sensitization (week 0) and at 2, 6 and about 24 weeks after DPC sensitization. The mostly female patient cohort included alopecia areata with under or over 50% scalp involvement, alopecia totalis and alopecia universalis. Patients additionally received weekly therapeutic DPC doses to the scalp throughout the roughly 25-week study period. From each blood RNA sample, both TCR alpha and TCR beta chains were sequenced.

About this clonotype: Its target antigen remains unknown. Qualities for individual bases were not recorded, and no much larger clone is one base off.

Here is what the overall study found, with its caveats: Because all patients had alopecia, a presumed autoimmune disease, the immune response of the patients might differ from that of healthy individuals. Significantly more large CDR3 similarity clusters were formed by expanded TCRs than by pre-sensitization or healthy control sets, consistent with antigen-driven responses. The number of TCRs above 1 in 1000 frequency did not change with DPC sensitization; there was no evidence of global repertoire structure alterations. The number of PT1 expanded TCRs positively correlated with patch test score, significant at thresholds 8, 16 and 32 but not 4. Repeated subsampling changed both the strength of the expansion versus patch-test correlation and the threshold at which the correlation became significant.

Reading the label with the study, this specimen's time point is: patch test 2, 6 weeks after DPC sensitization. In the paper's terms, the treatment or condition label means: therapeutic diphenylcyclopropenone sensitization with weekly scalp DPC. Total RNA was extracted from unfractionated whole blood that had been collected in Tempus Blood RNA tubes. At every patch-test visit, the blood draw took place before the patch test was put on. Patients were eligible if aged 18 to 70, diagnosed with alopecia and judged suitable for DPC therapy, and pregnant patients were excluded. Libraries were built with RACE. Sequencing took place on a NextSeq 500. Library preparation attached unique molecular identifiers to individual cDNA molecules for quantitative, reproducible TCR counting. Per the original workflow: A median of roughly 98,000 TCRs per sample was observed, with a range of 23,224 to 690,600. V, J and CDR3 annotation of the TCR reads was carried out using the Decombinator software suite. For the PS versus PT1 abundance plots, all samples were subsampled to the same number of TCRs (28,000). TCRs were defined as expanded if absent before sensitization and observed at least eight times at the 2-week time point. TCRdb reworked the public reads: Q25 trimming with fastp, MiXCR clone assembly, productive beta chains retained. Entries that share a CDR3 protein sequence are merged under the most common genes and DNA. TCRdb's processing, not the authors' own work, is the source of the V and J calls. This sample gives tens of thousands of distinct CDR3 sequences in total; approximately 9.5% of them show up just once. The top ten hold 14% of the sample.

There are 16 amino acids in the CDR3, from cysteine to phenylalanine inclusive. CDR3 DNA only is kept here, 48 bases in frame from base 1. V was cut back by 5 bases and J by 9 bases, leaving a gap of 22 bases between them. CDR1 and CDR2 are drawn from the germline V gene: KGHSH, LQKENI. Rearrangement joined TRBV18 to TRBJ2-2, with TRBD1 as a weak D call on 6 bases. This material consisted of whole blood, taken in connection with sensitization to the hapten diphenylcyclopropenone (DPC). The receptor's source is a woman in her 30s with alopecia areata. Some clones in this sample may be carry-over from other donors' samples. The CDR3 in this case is CASSSSRDIYGRELFF. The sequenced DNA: TGTGCCAGCTCATCGTCCCGGGACATTTATGGCCGGGAGCTGTTTTTT.